Presented here are 27 T cell receptor beta chains from one specimen sequenced in a study of blood T cell repertoires in COVID-19. TCRdb keeps only in-frame clones here, not all; method: immunoSEQ multiplex PCR. The sample has more than 200,000 clones, around 90% seen once. The sequenced sample consisted of peripheral blood. Every receptor here comes from a human donor in a cohort sampled during active COVID-19.

The rearrangement joins TRBV7-6 to TRBJ2-1, with D unresolved. Germline lookup yields CDR1 SGHVS and CDR2 FNYEAQ. CDR3 length: 12 residues. The V end lost 1 base, the J end lost 5 bases, and 3 bases lay between the germline ends. The CDR3 loop reads CASSLGDNEQFF. The DNA for the CDR3 is TGTGCCAGCAGCTTAGGAGACAATGAGCAGTTCTTC.

This rearrangement joins TRBV27 to TRBJ2-2; 8 nucleotides agree with TRBD1. CDR1 and CDR2 from the germline V gene are MNHEY and SMNVEV (reference sequence). The CDR3 sequence is 13 residues long. V gave up 3 bases and J gave up 6 bases; unmatched junction bases: 0. The CDR3 DNA is TGTGCCAGCAGTTTCAGGGGGCCCGGGGAGCTGTTTTTT. Protein: CASSFRGPGELFF.

The chain joins TRBV6-5 to TRBJ1-1; 8 nucleotides agree with TRBD1. The CDR3 consists of 13 residues. Germline V gives CDR1 MNHEY, CDR2 SVGAGI. The ends lost 6 bases at V and 4 bases at J; junction bases unmatched: 4. Here the CDR3 reads CASSITGGTEAFF. CDR3 DNA sequence: TGTGCCAGCAGCATAACAGGGGGCACTGAAGCTTTCTTT.

The genes are TRBV7-9 and TRBJ2-1, with 7 bases that match TRBD2. The trim removed 5 bases at V and 10 bases at J, leaving 8 bases unmatched. CDR3 length: 13 residues. Germline V gene sequence: CDR1 SEHNR, CDR2 FQNEAQ (reference sequence). The CDR3 DNA reads as TGTGCCAGCAGCAGGGACTATTTTATAGAGCAGTTCTTC. Translation gives CASSRDYFIEQFF.

The rearrangement links TRBV7-8 to TRBJ1-1; a possible D gene is TRBD1 (6 bases). Trimming pared 1 base from V and 1 base from J, leaving 16 bases between. The CDR3 is made up of 17 amino acids. Per the germline V gene, CDR1 is SGHVS and CDR2 is FQNEAQ. Here the CDR3 reads CASSLVGYRAGNTEAFF. CDR3 DNA sequence: TGTGCCAGCAGCTTAGTCGGGTACAGGGCGGGGAACACTGAAGCTTTCTTT.

The chain carries TRBV6-4 and TRBJ1-1; D is perhaps TRBD1 (6 bases). Germline assignment: CDR1 MRHNA and CDR2 SNTAGT. The CDR3 loop spans 15 amino acids. Deletions cut 2 bases from V and 3 bases from J, with 13 bases between. The CDR3 DNA sequence: TGTGCCAGCAGTGACACCCCGGGACAATACACTGAAGCTTTCTTT. Protein: CASSDTPGQYTEAFF.

This CDR3 is CASSHAPRDRGNYGYTF. The CDR3 DNA sequence: TGCGCCAGCAGCCATGCCCCTAGGGACAGAGGAAACTATGGCTACACCTTC. This sequence joins TRBV4-1 and TRBJ1-2, with 7 bases lining up with TRBD1. This CDR3 region has 17 residues. Germline assignment: CDR1 MGHRA and CDR2 YSYEKL. The V and J ends lost 3 bases and 2 bases, in that order; junction bases with no gene match: 12.

The chain uses TRBV9 and TRBJ2-3; D is possibly TRBD1 (6 bases). The germline V and J ends were trimmed by 3 bases and 1 base, with 9 bases remaining between them. Per germline, CDR1 SGDLS and CDR2 YYNGEE. There are 14 residues in the CDR3. CDR3 bases: TGTGCCAGCAGCGGACAGGTCGGCACAGATACGCAGTATTTT. It is translated as CASSGQVGTDTQYF. The full variable domain, completed using reference TRBV9 and TRBJ2-3, is DSGVTQTPKHLITATGQRVTLRCSPRSGDLSVYWYQQSLDQGLQFLIQYYNGEERAKGNILERFSAQQFPDLHSELNLSSLELGDSALYFCASSGQVGTDTQYFGPGTRLTVL.

The gene calls are TRBV15 and TRBJ2-1, with TRBD2 matching over 8 bases. This CDR3 comprises 15 residues. The ends lost 1 base at V and 4 bases at J; junction bases unmatched: 3. The germline V gene encodes CDR1 LNHNV and CDR2 YYDKDF (reference sequence). CDR3 sequence: CATSRVEREYNEQFF. The CDR3 nucleotides read TGTGCCACCAGCAGAGTTGAGCGGGAGTACAATGAGCAGTTCTTC.

The rearrangement uses TRBV10-3 and TRBJ2-5, with a tentative D call TRBD2 (5 bases). CDR1 is ENHRY and CDR2 is SYGVKD in the germline V gene. The CDR3 spans 11 residues. Deletions cut 7 bases from V and 3 bases from J, with 6 bases between. CDR3 DNA: TGTGCCATCAAGAGGGAAGAGACCCAGTACTTC. Protein: CAIKREETQYF.

This clone has just a few counts. This chain joins TRBV28 and TRBJ2-1; D is possibly TRBD2 (5 bases). This CDR3 spans 12 amino acids. The germline gives CDR1 MDHEN, CDR2 SYDVKM. V was clipped by 7 bases and J by 9 bases, with 13 bases between them. This chain's CDR3 is CASTVKRSEQFF. DNA of the CDR3: TGTGCCAGCACTGTTAAGCGGAGTGAGCAGTTCTTC. The full variable domain, completed using reference TRBV28 and TRBJ2-1, is DVKVTQSSRYLVKRTGEKVFLECVQDMDHENMFWYRQDPGLGLRLIYFSYDVKMKEKGDIPEGYSVSREKKERFSLILESASTNQTSMYLCASTVKRSEQFFGPGTRLTVL.

The chain employs TRBV7-2 and TRBJ2-1, with 7 bases aligning to TRBD1. Germline CDR1 SGHTA, CDR2 FQGNSA. V gave up 4 bases and J gave up 3 bases; unmatched junction bases: 6. The CDR3 is 15 amino acids. This CDR3 is CASSSPTGYYNEQFF. CDR3 sequence (DNA): TGTGCCAGCAGCTCGCCGACAGGGTACTACAATGAGCAGTTCTTC.

The chain joins TRBV5-1 to TRBJ2-1; TRBD1 aligns across 8 bases. Looked up from germline, CDR1 is SGHRS and CDR2 is YFSETQ. The CDR3 has 16 residues. Unmatched junction bases numbered 12, after V lost 4 bases and J lost 6 bases. CDR3 sequence reads: CASSLPDRVGSNEQFF. CDR3 bases: TGCGCCAGCAGCCTCCCGGACAGGGTCGGTAGCAATGAGCAGTTCTTC.

The genes are TRBV2 and TRBJ2-7, with D possibly being TRBD1 (5 bases). The germline gives CDR1 SNHLY, CDR2 FYNNEI. The CDR3 contains 14 residues. The ends were cut back, 3 bases at V and 4 bases at J, with 13 bases in the middle. As DNA, the CDR3 is TGTGCCAGCAGTGACTACCCCGACAGTTACGAGCAGTACTTC. Translated, it gives CASSDYPDSYEQYF.

The chain employs TRBV28 and TRBJ2-7; tentatively, D is TRBD2 (6 bases). V lost 2 bases to trimming and J lost 5 bases, with 22 bases between them. Germline lookup yields CDR1 MDHEN and CDR2 SYDVKM. CDR3 length: 17 residues. The CDR3 coding sequence is TGTGCCAGCAGTTTAATCGGCGGAGGGCCCCCTGAGGACGAGCAGTACTTC. This codes for CASSLIGGGPPEDEQYF. The entire variable domain, with the rest obtained from reference TRBV28 and TRBJ2-7, is as follows: DVKVTQSSRYLVKRTGEKVFLECVQDMDHENMFWYRQDPGLGLRLIYFSYDVKMKEKGDIPEGYSVSREKKERFSLILESASTNQTSMYLCASSLIGGGPPEDEQYFGPGTRLTVT.

The chain recombines TRBV7-9 with TRBJ2-1; possibly TRBD2 for D (5 bases). CDR3 length: 13 residues. The ends were cut back, 3 bases at V and 5 bases at J, with 8 bases in the middle. Germline V gene sequence: CDR1 SEHNR, CDR2 FQNEAQ (reference sequence). CDR3 loop: CASSFDYNNEQFF. The CDR3 nucleotides are TGTGCCAGCAGCTTCGACTACAACAATGAGCAGTTCTTC.

The rearrangement uses TRBV6-6 and TRBJ1-5, with 7 bases identical to TRBD1. Germline trimming cut 7 bases from V and 4 bases from J; bases unmatched to any gene: 4. CDR1 and CDR2 (germline): MNHNY, SVGAGI (reference sequence). The CDR3 consists of 13 residues. The CDR3 nucleotides read TGTGCCAGCACCCCGGGACAGAATCAGCCCCAGCATTTT. It specifies CASTPGQNQPQHF.

The chain joins TRBV6-6 to TRBJ1-3, with TRBD1 as a possible D gene (5 bases). Trimming took 1 base from V and 4 from J, leaving 11 bases between them. The CDR3 has 15 amino acids. Germline V CDR1 and CDR2: MNHNY, SVGAGI (reference sequence). In nucleotides, the CDR3 is TGTGCCAGCAGTTACTACCCGCAGGGAGGAAACACCATATATTTT. Residues: CASSYYPQGGNTIYF.

The chain links TRBV10-3 to TRBJ2-7, with a possible D match to TRBD1 (6 bases). Trimming removed 8 bases at V and 0 bases at J, with 14 bases between. The CDR3 extends over 14 amino acids. Looked up from germline, CDR1 is ENHRY and CDR2 is SYGVKD. CDR3: CAIADGGSSYEQYF. The CDR3 coding sequence is TGTGCCATCGCCGATGGGGGCAGCTCCTACGAGCAGTACTTC.

This chain links TRBV19 with TRBJ2-3; TRBD1 matches 7 bases. V was clipped by 1 base and J by 4 bases; unmatched bases: 11. There are 17 residues in the CDR3. Germline V CDR1 and CDR2: LNHDA, SQIVND (reference sequence). CDR3 loop: CASSIATGQFGSDTQYF. The CDR3 region has the DNA TGTGCCAGTAGTATAGCCACGGGACAGTTTGGGTCAGATACGCAGTATTTT.

CDR3 DNA: TGTGCCAGCAGTGAATCTGGACAGATGGGGAACTATGGCTACACCTTC. Residues: CASSESGQMGNYGYTF. This chain joins TRBV6-1 and TRBJ1-2; TRBD1 is a possible D gene (6 bases). Trimming pared 2 bases from V and 2 bases from J, leaving 15 bases between. Germline loops: CDR1 MNHNS, CDR2 SASEGT. This CDR3 comprises 16 residues.

J is TRBJ1-1 and V is TRBV12-3 or TRBV12-4; no firm D call. The CDR3 has 13 residues. Trimming took off 5 bases at V and 0 bases at J, with 7 bases between the two ends. The CDR3, as DNA: TGTGCCAGCAGTCCCCAGGTGAACACTGAAGCTTTCTTT. Translation: CASSPQVNTEAFF.

This clone was observed a handful of times. This sequence joins TRBV19 and TRBJ1-2; no reliable D call. This CDR3 has 12 residues. V was trimmed by 3 bases and J by 3 bases, leaving 5 bases between them. Looked up from germline, CDR1 is LNHDA and CDR2 is SQIVND (reference sequence). CDR3 sequence: CASSIADYGYTF. The CDR3 coding sequence is TGTGCCAGTAGTATCGCAGACTATGGCTACACCTTC.

This sequence joins TRBV6-2 or TRBV6-3 and TRBJ1-2; TRBD1 matches 7 bases. Germline CDR1 reads MNHEY; CDR2 reads SVGEGT. This CDR3 spans 15 amino acids. The J segment lost 2 bases and the V segment lost 6 bases, leaving 9 bases of the junction unmatched. The CDR3 is CASSLNDRANYGYTF. The CDR3 region has the DNA TGTGCCAGCAGCCTTAACGACAGGGCAAACTATGGCTACACCTTC.

The V call is TRBV27, the J call TRBJ2-7; D is undetermined. The CDR3 spans 16 residues. Between the trimmed V and J ends, which lost 0 bases and 2 bases, there was a span of 14 bases. Germline V gene sequence: CDR1 MNHEY, CDR2 SMNVEV (reference sequence). CDR3 in DNA: TGTGCCAGCAGTTTATCGGTTGGGCTCGAACCCTACGAGCAGTACTTC. Translation: CASSLSVGLEPYEQYF.

The chain employs TRBV6-5 and TRBJ1-4, with 7 positions matching TRBD1. V gave up 6 bases and J gave up 2 bases; unmatched junction bases: 6. Germline values: CDR1 MNHEY, CDR2 SVGAGI. The CDR3 is made up of 15 amino acids. The CDR3 spells CASSPTGVTNEKLFF. The CDR3, as DNA: TGTGCCAGCAGCCCCACAGGGGTTACTAATGAAAAACTGTTTTTT.

The chain joins TRBV27 to TRBJ1-1; 7 bases map to TRBD1. V was clipped by 5 bases and J by 3 bases; unmatched bases: 9. Germline loops: CDR1 MNHEY, CDR2 SMNVEV (reference sequence). The CDR3 length is 15 residues. CDR3 bases: TGTGCCAGCAGTACCCACAGGGGCGTGGACACTGAAGCTTTCTTT. It is translated as CASSTHRGVDTEAFF.